These 28 T cell receptor beta chains originate from one sample sequenced in a study of blood T cell repertoires in COVID-19. Repertoires were generated with immunoSEQ multiplex PCR, while TCRdb's copy carries only in-frame clones and drops some. This sample carries 250,000 to 350,000 clones, 80% to 85% of them seen once, and the ten largest clones take around a sixth. Material for sequencing was peripheral blood. These TCRs come from a person in their 70s with COVID-19, enrolled during active disease.

The chain links TRBV28 to TRBJ2-3; TRBD2 agrees at 9 bases. The CDR3 consists of 16 residues. The germline gives CDR1 MDHEN, CDR2 SYDVKM. V trimming: 6 bases; J trimming: 7 bases; junction bases outside the gene matches: 14. In DNA form, the CDR3 reads TGTGCCAGCAGCCCGCCCGGGTCTAGCGGGACCTATACGCAGTATTTT. This translates into CASSPPGSSGTYTQYF. Together with reference TRBV28 and TRBJ2-3, the CDR3 gives the full variable domain: DVKVTQSSRYLVKRTGEKVFLECVQDMDHENMFWYRQDPGLGLRLIYFSYDVKMKEKGDIPEGYSVSREKKERFSLILESASTNQTSMYLCASSPPGSSGTYTQYFGPGTRLTVL.

The rearrangement joins TRBV7-9 to TRBJ2-1; D remains ambiguous. The CDR3 covers 14 residues. CDR1 SEHNR and CDR2 FQNEAQ come from the germline V gene (reference sequence). V lost 5 bases, J lost 1 base, and 9 bases lay in between. The CDR3 region has the DNA TGTGCCAGCAGCCCTTTACTATCCTACAATGAGCAGTTCTTC. Translation: CASSPLLSYNEQFF.

This clone came up a few times. The chain uses TRBV3-1 (or the pseudogene TRBV3-2) and TRBJ2-6, with a possible D match to TRBD1 (5 bases). The CDR3 loop spans 15 amino acids. V was shortened by 6 bases and J by 2 bases, with 11 bases between the two germline ends. CDR1 is LGHDT and CDR2 is YNNKEL in the germline V gene (reference sequence). The CDR3 loop is CASRTQTAGANVLTF. The CDR3 DNA reads as TGTGCCAGCAGGACACAGACAGCTGGGGCCAACGTCCTGACTTTC.

The chain recombines TRBV18 with TRBJ1-4; a weak D match, TRBD1 (5 bases). The CDR3 contains 14 residues. Germline V gene sequence: CDR1 KGHSH, CDR2 LQKENI. The V end lost 3 bases, the J end lost 5 bases, and 10 bases lay between the germline ends. The CDR3 region is CASSPEKGNEKLFF. The CDR3 DNA sequence: TGTGCCAGCTCACCCGAGAAGGGGAATGAAAAACTGTTTTTT.

The CDR3 here is CASFGTGKNEQFF. For the CDR3, the DNA is TGCGCCAGCTTCGGGACAGGCAAAAATGAGCAGTTCTTC. The chain joins TRBV4-1 to TRBJ2-1; 8 nucleotides agree with TRBD1. The V gene end was trimmed by 8 bases and the J gene end by 7 bases; junction bases not matched to a gene: 7. The CDR3 sequence is 13 residues long. Germline CDR1 is MGHRA and CDR2 is YSYEKL.

The J gene is TRBJ2-1, the V gene TRBV28; D call uncertain. Germline-derived CDR1 and CDR2 are MDHEN and SYDVKM. The CDR3 is made up of 17 amino acids. Trimming left V 4 bases short and J 0 bases short, with 16 bases between. The DNA for the CDR3 is TGTGCCAGCAGTTCCCCGACCATGGGCAGCTCCTACAATGAGCAGTTCTTC. Protein: CASSSPTMGSSYNEQFF.

The CDR3 nucleotides are TGTGCCAGCAGTGAAGAAGGCAGGGTTGAGACCCAGTACTTC. Its protein product is CASSEEGRVETQYF. V is TRBV2 and J is TRBJ2-5; tentatively, D is TRBD1 (5 bases). CDR3 length: 14 residues. Germline V gene data show CDR1 as SNHLY and CDR2 as FYNNEI. V gave up 1 base and J gave up 5 bases, with 11 bases separating them.

This chain connects TRBV6-2 or TRBV6-3 to TRBJ1-1, with TRBD1 matching 8 bases. The junction had 15 bases not matched to a gene; V was cut back by 2 bases and J by 4 bases. The CDR3 spans 18 residues. The V gene's germline CDR1 is MNHEY and CDR2 SVGEGT. This CDR3 reads CASSYEKGTGTSGTEAFF. Written as DNA, the CDR3 is TGTGCCAGCAGTTACGAGAAAGGGACAGGTACGTCCGGCACTGAAGCTTTCTTT.

The chain uses TRBV5-1 and TRBJ2-1; 12 bases line up with TRBD2. The V and J ends lost 1 base and 9 bases, in that order; junction bases with no gene match: 8. The CDR3 is 16 amino acids. Germline CDR1 is SGHRS and CDR2 is YFSETQ. The CDR3: CASSLRLAGDVAEQFF. CDR3 nucleotide sequence: TGCGCCAGCAGCTTGCGACTAGCGGGAGATGTAGCTGAGCAGTTCTTC.

The V gene is TRBV5-6, the J gene TRBJ1-6; D not resolved. This CDR3 has 15 amino acids. Trimming took 0 bases from V and 8 from J, leaving 12 bases between them. Germline V gene sequence: CDR1 SGHDT, CDR2 YYEEEE. This CDR3 reads CASSLAYLIDSPLHF. The DNA for the CDR3 is TGTGCCAGCAGCTTGGCCTACCTAATTGATTCACCCCTCCACTTT.

The rearrangement uses TRBV6-1 and TRBJ2-1; TRBD2 is a possible D gene (5 bases). V lost 3 bases, J lost 5 bases, and 11 bases lay in between. This CDR3 region has 14 residues. CDR1 and CDR2 from the germline V gene are MNHNS and SASEGT. CDR3 sequence: CASSESSRDNEQFF. CDR3 DNA sequence: TGTGCCAGCAGTGAGTCTAGCAGAGACAATGAGCAGTTCTTC.

V gene TRBV2 combines with J gene TRBJ2-1; 12 bases are shared with TRBD2. The CDR3 runs to 15 residues. V was pared by 5 bases and J by 2 bases, with 1 base of the junction left unmatched. CDR1 and CDR2 (germline): SNHLY, FYNNEI. The CDR3 sequence: CASSWTSGTYNEQFF. The CDR3 DNA reads as TGTGCCAGCAGTTGGACTAGCGGGACCTACAATGAGCAGTTCTTC.

The genes are TRBV11-3 and TRBJ2-1; TRBD2 matches 13 bases. Germline assignment: CDR1 SGHNT and CDR2 YENEEA. The CDR3 has 18 residues. With 1 base clipped from V and 7 bases from J, the junction kept 10 bases outside the gene matches. The CDR3: CASSLAGSGLAGVNEQFF. In DNA form, the CDR3 reads TGTGCCAGCAGCTTAGCGGGTAGTGGACTAGCGGGGGTGAATGAGCAGTTCTTC.

This clone was observed a single time. The V call is TRBV29-1, the J call TRBJ1-4; no firm D call. Trimming took off 5 bases at V and 8 bases at J, with 6 bases between the two ends. The CDR3 runs to 10 residues. Germline V gene sequence: CDR1 SQVTM, CDR2 ANQGSEA. The CDR3 DNA follows: TGCAGCGTTTACACCGAAAAACTGTTTTTT. Amino acid sequence: CSVYTEKLFF.

In this sample, this clone turned up a few times. V and J are TRBV5-1 and TRBJ1-5, with a weak D call TRBD1 (5 bases). V lost 2 bases, J lost 5 bases, and 11 bases lay in between. The germline gives CDR1 SGHRS, CDR2 YFSETQ. The CDR3 has 14 amino acids. In DNA, the CDR3 is TGCGCCAGCAGCTTCGGGGGGAGGGATCAGCCCCAGCATTTT. It is translated as CASSFGGRDQPQHF.

The V gene is TRBV20-1, the J gene TRBJ2-5; D uncertain. The length of the CDR3 is 15 residues. Germline V gene sequence: CDR1 DFQATT, CDR2 SNEGSKA (reference sequence). Trimming cost V 3 bases and J 2 bases, with 16 bases left between them. CDR3 residues: CSASSFMTRQETQYF. As DNA, the CDR3 is TGCAGTGCTAGTTCTTTTATGACACGACAAGAGACCCAGTACTTC.

The rearrangement uses TRBV7-6 and TRBJ2-5; 8 bases are shared with TRBD2. J gave up 5 bases and V 1 base, and 6 bases lay outside the gene matches. CDR1 is SGHVS, CDR2 FNYEAQ, per germline. The CDR3 is 15 residues long. CDR3 nucleotides: TGTGCCAGCAGCTTAGGCCCCTCGGGGGGGGAGACCCAGTACTTC. As protein: CASSLGPSGGETQYF.

This clone was detected only a few times. The V call is TRBV7-6, the J call TRBJ2-5, with 7 bases lining up with TRBD1. With V trimmed by 2 bases and J by 3 bases, 3 bases remained unmatched. Germline-derived CDR1 and CDR2 are SGHVS and FNYEAQ. This CDR3 has 14 amino acids. Written as DNA, the CDR3 is TGTGCCAGCAGCTTATATGGGACAGAAGAGACCCAGTACTTC. Amino acid sequence: CASSLYGTEETQYF.

The chain combines TRBV5-4 with TRBJ2-1; TRBD2 agrees at 8 bases. The CDR3 runs to 15 residues. The junction had 4 bases not matched to a gene; V was cut back by 1 base and J by 4 bases. The germline CDR1 and CDR2 sequences are SGHNT and YYREEE (reference sequence). The DNA of the CDR3 is TGTGCCAGCAGCTTGTTCCAGCGGGAGTACAATGAGCAGTTCTTC. Protein product: CASSLFQREYNEQFF.

The chain has TRBV29-1 and TRBJ1-5; no firm D call. V was pared by 4 bases and J by 4 bases, with 14 bases between. The CDR3 has 14 residues. CDR1 and CDR2 (germline): SQVTM, ANQGSEA. The CDR3 loop is CSVAGAGWNQPQHF. The CDR3 coding sequence is TGCAGCGTTGCGGGTGCGGGGTGGAATCAGCCCCAGCATTTT.

This clone came up a few times. In DNA, the CDR3 is TGTGCCAGCAGTTTACGAGGAGGGAATCAGCCCCAGCATTTT. It encodes CASSLRGGNQPQHF. The gene calls are TRBV28 and TRBJ1-5; no clear D. The V end lost 2 bases, the J end lost 4 bases, and 9 bases lay between the germline ends. CDR3 length equals 14 residues. The germline V gene encodes CDR1 MDHEN and CDR2 SYDVKM.

The J gene is TRBJ2-7, the V gene TRBV28, with D maybe TRBD2 (6 bases). This CDR3 has 16 residues. Germline CDR1 MDHEN, CDR2 SYDVKM. The V end was cut by 5 bases, the J end by 1 base, with 18 bases between. This CDR3 reads CASSRSLAETSYEQYF. The CDR3 DNA follows: TGTGCCAGCAGTAGATCCTTAGCGGAAACTTCCTACGAGCAGTACTTC.

This clone was seen at least ten times. The chain carries TRBV19 and TRBJ2-2; possible D gene TRBD1, 6 bases. V lost 7 bases, J lost 6 bases, and 18 bases lay in between. The CDR3 contains 15 residues. CDR1 and CDR2 (germline): LNHDA, SQIVND (reference sequence). The CDR3 DNA follows: TGTGCCAGTAAAACAGGGTCAAGGGTATCCGGGGAGCTGTTTTTT. Protein product: CASKTGSRVSGELFF.

This rearrangement joins TRBV24-1 to TRBJ2-2; D is uncertain. The V gene's germline CDR1 is KGHDR and CDR2 SFDVKD. CDR3 length: 16 residues. V was shortened by 3 bases and J by 0 bases, with 10 bases between the two germline ends. The CDR3 nucleotides are TGTGCCACCAGTGATGTGAGTGAAGCGAACACCGGGGAGCTGTTTTTT. Residues: CATSDVSEANTGELFF.

The V gene is TRBV30, the J gene TRBJ2-2, with 9 nucleotides matching TRBD1. The germline V gene encodes CDR1 GTSNPN and CDR2 SVGIG (reference sequence). This CDR3 is 15 amino acids long. Unmatched junction bases numbered 6, after V lost 3 bases and J lost 4 bases. The CDR3 loop is CAWSPNRGLTGELFF. Here the CDR3 DNA reads TGTGCCTGGAGCCCTAACAGGGGGCTCACCGGGGAGCTGTTTTTT.

This chain connects TRBV19 to TRBJ1-1; D possibly corresponds to TRBD1 (6 bases). Trimming cost V 6 bases and J 6 bases, with 17 bases left between them. Germline values: CDR1 LNHDA, CDR2 SQIVND (reference sequence). This CDR3 contains 14 residues. DNA for the CDR3: TGTGCCAGTAGACAGGGACAAGTTGTATCTGAAGCTTTCTTT. Protein sequence: CASRQGQVVSEAFF.

The chain couples TRBV24-1 to TRBJ2-1; possible D gene TRBD2, 6 bases. Trimming removed 6 bases at V and 5 bases at J, with 13 bases between. Germline values: CDR1 KGHDR, CDR2 SFDVKD. The CDR3 has 14 residues. CDR3 coding DNA: TGTGCCACCAGTCAAACCGGGAGCAACAATGAGCAGTTCTTC. Encoded protein: CATSQTGSNNEQFF.

The rearrangement uses TRBV10-3 and TRBJ2-5; D is possibly TRBD1 (5 bases). V dropped 10 bases and J dropped 9 bases, with 21 bases sitting between them. The CDR3 is 13 amino acids. Germline lookup yields CDR1 ENHRY and CDR2 SYGVKD. For the CDR3, the DNA is TGTGCCACGCAAGCCACGCTCCAAGGGGCCCAGTACTTC. It encodes CATQATLQGAQYF.